Shown below are 10 T cell receptor beta chains from a single sample sequenced in a study of identical twins. Using its own MiXCR run on the 5' RACE reads, TCRdb lists one record per CDR3 protein. This sample yields some 1,600,000 distinct CDR3 sequences, of which less than 40% are seen a single time; approximately 0.25% belongs to the top ten. Sequencing used cord blood. These receptors originate from a newborn girl in good health.

This clonotype occurred a few times. The chain is built from TRBV6-6 and TRBJ1-5; 9 bases are shared with TRBD1. Germline trimming cut 4 bases from V and 7 bases from J; bases unmatched to any gene: 5. The CDR3 loop spans 14 amino acids. The germline V gene encodes CDR1 MNHNY and CDR2 SVGAGI (reference sequence). The CDR3 loop is CASSSTGGRQPQHF. The CDR3 coding sequence is TGTGCCAGCAGTTCAACAGGGGGCAGACAGCCCCAGCATTTT.

The rearrangement uses TRBV6-5 and TRBJ2-1, with 7 bases fitting TRBD1. J gave up 4 bases and V 11 bases, and 8 bases lay outside the gene matches. Per the germline V gene, CDR1 is MNHEY and CDR2 is SVGAGI. CDR3 length equals 13 residues. The CDR3 reads CAGRDREYNEQFF. The DNA for the CDR3 is TGTGCCGGACGAGACAGGGAGTACAATGAGCAGTTCTTC.

This clonotype was detected many times. The J gene is TRBJ2-1, the V gene TRBV4-2; 10 bases align to TRBD1. CDR3 length: 15 amino acids. J gave up 8 bases and V 0 bases, and 4 bases lay outside the gene matches. Germline CDR1 LGHNA, CDR2 YNFKEQ. The CDR3 DNA reads as TGTGCCAGCAGCCAAGATGGGACAGGGGAAGATGAGCAGTTCTTC. Translated: CASSQDGTGEDEQFF.

The rearrangement links TRBV7-9 to TRBJ1-2; weak D call: TRBD1 (5 bases). CDR1 and CDR2 (germline): SEHNR, FQNEAQ (reference sequence). Trimming removed 5 bases at V and 3 bases at J, with 10 bases between. The CDR3 has 13 amino acids. The CDR3 loop reads CASSRGADYGYTF. For the CDR3, the DNA is TGTGCCAGCAGCCGGGGCGCGGACTATGGCTACACCTTC.

The chain couples TRBV4-1 to TRBJ2-7; 10 positions match TRBD2. V lost 2 bases and J lost 2; bases outside the gene matches: 3. Germline V CDR1 and CDR2: MGHRA, YSYEKL. The CDR3 extends over 15 amino acids. In nucleotides, the CDR3 is TGCGCCAGCAGCCAACCAACTAGCGGGGCCTACGAGCAGTACTTC. This codes for CASSQPTSGAYEQYF.

The table lists this clonotype with a few counts. The genes are TRBV20-1 and TRBJ2-4; D is unresolved. Germline CDR1 reads DFQATT; CDR2 reads SNEGSKA (reference sequence). There are 12 residues in the CDR3. Between the trimmed V and J ends, which lost 3 bases and 13 bases, there was a span of 16 bases. In DNA, the CDR3 is TGCAGTGCTAGCAGGCTTCACAATGAGCAGTACTTC. Translating gives CSASRLHNEQYF.

V usage is TRBV13 and J usage is TRBJ1-2, with D perhaps matching TRBD1 (5 bases). There are 13 residues in the CDR3. Trimming took 8 bases from V and 3 from J, leaving 13 bases between them. Germline V lookup: CDR1 PRHDT, CDR2 FYEKMQ (reference sequence). The CDR3 DNA is TGTGCCAGCCAACCATCGGGGGACTATGGCTACACCTTC. Translation: CASQPSGDYGYTF.

The V call is TRBV20-1, the J call TRBJ1-2; TRBD1 aligns across 7 bases. Per germline, CDR1 DFQATT and CDR2 SNEGSKA (reference sequence). The CDR3 is made up of 13 amino acids. J was trimmed by 7 bases and V by 0 bases; bases with no gene match: 5. CDR3 sequence reads: CSARDPRQGGYTF. Written as DNA, the CDR3 is TGCAGTGCTAGAGATCCCAGACAGGGTGGCTACACCTTC.

The rearrangement links TRBV6-6 to TRBJ1-6, with TRBD1 matching over 11 bases. CDR3 length: 16 amino acids. Germline loops: CDR1 MNHNY, CDR2 SVGAGI (reference sequence). Unmatched junction bases numbered 4, after V lost 2 bases and J lost 7 bases. CDR3 sequence reads: CASSYRTGGRNSPLHF. The CDR3 region has the DNA TGTGCCAGCAGTTACCGGACAGGGGGCCGAAATTCACCCCTCCACTTT.

About this clonotype itself: A much larger clonotype is one base distant, so this may be a read error. V usage is TRBV7-6 and J usage is TRBJ2-3; 8 nucleotides align to TRBD2. Germline values: CDR1 SGHVS, CDR2 FNYEAQ. The CDR3 has 15 residues. The CDR3 region has the DNA TGTGTCAGCAGCTTAGCCTCTAGCGGGACAGATACGCAGTATTTT. As protein: CVSSLASSGTDTQYF.